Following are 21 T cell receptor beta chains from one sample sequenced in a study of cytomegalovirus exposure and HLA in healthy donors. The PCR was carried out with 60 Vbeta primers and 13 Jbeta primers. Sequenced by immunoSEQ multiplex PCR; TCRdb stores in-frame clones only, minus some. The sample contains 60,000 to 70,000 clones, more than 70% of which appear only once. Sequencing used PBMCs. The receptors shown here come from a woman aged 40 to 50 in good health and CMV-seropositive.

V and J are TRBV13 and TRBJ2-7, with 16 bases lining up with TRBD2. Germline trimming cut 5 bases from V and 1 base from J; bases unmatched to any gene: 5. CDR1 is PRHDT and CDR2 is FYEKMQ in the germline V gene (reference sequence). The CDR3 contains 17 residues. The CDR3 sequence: CASSQGLAGGRSYEQYF. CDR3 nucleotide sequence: TGTGCCAGCAGCCAGGGACTAGCGGGGGGGCGGTCCTACGAGCAGTACTTC.

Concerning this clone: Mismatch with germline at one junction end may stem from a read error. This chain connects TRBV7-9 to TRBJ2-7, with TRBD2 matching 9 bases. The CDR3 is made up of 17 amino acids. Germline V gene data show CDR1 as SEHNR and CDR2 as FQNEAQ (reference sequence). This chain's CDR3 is CSSSSPIGLAGTYEQYF. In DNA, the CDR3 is TGTTCCAGCAGCTCCCCGATAGGCCTAGCGGGGACGTACGAGCAGTACTTC. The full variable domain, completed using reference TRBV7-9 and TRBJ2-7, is DTGVSQNPRHKITKRGQNVTFRCDPISEHNRLYWYRQTLGQGPEFLTYFQNEAQLEKSRLLSDRFSAERPKGSFSTLEIQRTEQGDSAMYLCSSSSPIGLAGTYEQYFGPGTRLTVT.

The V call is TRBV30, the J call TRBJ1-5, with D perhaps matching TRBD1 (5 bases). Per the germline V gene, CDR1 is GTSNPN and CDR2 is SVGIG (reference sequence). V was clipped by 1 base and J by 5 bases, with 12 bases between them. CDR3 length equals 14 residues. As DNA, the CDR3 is TGTGCCTGGAGTGAGGCGGCGACAGATCAGCCCCAGCATTTT. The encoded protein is CAWSEAATDQPQHF.

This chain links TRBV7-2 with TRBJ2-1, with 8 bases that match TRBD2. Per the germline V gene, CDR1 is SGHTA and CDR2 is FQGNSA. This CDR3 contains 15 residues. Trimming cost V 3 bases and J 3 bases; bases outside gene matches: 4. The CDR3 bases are TGTGCCAGCAGCTTCGGGGGGGCGTACTACAATGAGCAGTTCTTC. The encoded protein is CASSFGGAYYNEQFF.

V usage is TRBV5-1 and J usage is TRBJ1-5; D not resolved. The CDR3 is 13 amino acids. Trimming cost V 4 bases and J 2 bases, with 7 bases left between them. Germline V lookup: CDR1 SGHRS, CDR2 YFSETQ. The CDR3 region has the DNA TGCGCCAGCAGCCCCAGTGGCAATCAGCCCCAGCATTTT. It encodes CASSPSGNQPQHF.

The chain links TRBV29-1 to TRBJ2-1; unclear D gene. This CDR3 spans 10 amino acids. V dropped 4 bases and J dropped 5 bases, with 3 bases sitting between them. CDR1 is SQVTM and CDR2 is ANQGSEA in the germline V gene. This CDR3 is CSVANNEQFF. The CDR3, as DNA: TGCAGCGTTGCTAACAATGAGCAGTTCTTC.

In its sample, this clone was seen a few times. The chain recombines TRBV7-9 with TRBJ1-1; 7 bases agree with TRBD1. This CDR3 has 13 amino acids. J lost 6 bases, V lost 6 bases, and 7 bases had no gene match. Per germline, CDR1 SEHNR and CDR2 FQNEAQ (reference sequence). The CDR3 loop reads CASSSYRGAEAFF. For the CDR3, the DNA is TGTGCCAGCAGTTCGTACAGGGGTGCTGAAGCTTTCTTT.

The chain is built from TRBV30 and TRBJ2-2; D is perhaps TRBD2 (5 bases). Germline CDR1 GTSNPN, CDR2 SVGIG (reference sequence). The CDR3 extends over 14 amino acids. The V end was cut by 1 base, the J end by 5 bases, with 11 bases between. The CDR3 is CAWSESRRTGELFF. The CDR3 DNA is TGTGCCTGGAGTGAGTCTAGGAGGACCGGGGAGCTGTTTTTT.

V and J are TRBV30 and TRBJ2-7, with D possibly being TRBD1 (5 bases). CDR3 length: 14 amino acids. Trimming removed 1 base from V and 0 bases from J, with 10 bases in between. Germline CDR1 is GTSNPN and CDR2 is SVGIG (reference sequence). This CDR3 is CAWSGTLSSYEQYF. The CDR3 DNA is TGTGCCTGGAGTGGGACACTGAGCTCCTACGAGCAGTACTTC.

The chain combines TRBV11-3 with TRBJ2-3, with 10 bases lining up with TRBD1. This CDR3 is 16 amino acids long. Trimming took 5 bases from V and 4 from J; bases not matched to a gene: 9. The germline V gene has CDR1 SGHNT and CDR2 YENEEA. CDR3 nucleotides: TGTGCCAGCAGCCCTAGGACAGGGGGTGAGCCAGATACGCAGTATTTT. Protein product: CASSPRTGGEPDTQYF.

CDR3 residues: CASMLGREQYF. CDR3 DNA sequence: TGTGCCAGTATGCTGGGGCGCGAGCAGTACTTC. V gene TRBV2 combines with J gene TRBJ2-7; D perhaps matches TRBD1 (5 bases). Trimming pared 9 bases from V and 6 bases from J, leaving 12 bases between. Per the germline V gene, CDR1 is SNHLY and CDR2 is FYNNEI. The CDR3 length is 11 residues.

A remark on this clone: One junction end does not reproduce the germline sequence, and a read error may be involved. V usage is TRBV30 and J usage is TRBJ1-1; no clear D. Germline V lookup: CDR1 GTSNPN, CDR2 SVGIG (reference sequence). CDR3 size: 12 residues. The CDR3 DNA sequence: TGTGCCGGGAGGCGAGGGAACACTGAAGCTTTCTTT. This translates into CAGRRGNTEAFF.

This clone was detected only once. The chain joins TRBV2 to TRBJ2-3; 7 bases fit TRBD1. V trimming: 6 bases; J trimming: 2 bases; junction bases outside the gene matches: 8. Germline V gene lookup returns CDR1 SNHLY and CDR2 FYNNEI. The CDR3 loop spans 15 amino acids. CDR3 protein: CASSRDRPSTDTQYF. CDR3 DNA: TGTGCCAGCAGCCGGGACAGACCGTCCACAGATACGCAGTATTTT.

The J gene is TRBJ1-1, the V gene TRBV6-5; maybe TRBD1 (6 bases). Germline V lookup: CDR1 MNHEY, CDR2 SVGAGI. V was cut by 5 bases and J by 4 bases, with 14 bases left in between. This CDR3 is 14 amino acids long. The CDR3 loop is CASSEFRGATEAFF. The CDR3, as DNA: TGTGCCAGCAGTGAGTTTCGGGGGGCCACTGAAGCTTTCTTT.

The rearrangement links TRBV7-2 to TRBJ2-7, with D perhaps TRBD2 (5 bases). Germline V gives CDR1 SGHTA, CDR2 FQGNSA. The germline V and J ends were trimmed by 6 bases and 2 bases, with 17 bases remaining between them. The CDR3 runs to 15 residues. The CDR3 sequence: CASRRSGVDTYEQYF. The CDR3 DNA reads TGTGCCAGCAGACGCTCCGGGGTTGACACCTACGAGCAGTACTTC.

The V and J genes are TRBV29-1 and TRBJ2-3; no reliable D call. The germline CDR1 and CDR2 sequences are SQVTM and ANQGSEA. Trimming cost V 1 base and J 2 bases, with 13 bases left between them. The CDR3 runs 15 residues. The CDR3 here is CSVEGGPGHTDTQYF. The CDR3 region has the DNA TGCAGCGTTGAAGGTGGCCCTGGGCACACAGATACGCAGTATTTT.

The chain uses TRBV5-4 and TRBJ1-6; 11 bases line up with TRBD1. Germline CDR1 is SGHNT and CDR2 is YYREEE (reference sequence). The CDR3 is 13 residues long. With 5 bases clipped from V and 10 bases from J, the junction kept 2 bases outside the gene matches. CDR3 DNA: TGTGCCAGCAGAGGGACAGGGGGATCACCCCTCCACTTT. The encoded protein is CASRGTGGSPLHF.

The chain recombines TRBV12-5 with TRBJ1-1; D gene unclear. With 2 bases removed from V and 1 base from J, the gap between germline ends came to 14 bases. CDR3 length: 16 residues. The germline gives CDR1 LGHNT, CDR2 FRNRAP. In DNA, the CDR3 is TGTGCTAGTGGTTTGAAAATTGGGCAGCCGAACACTGAAGCTTTCTTT. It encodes CASGLKIGQPNTEAFF. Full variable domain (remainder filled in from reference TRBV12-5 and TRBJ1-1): DARVTQTPRHKVTEMGQEVTMRCQPILGHNTVFWYRQTMMQGLELLAYFRNRAPLDDSGMPKDRFSAEMPDATLATLKIQPSEPRDSAVYFCASGLKIGQPNTEAFFGQGTRLTVV.

CDR3 amino acids: CASTPGGDRGLCGYTF. DNA of the CDR3: TGTGCCAGCACCCCGGGGGGGGACAGGGGGCTGTGTGGCTACACCTTC. The chain combines TRBV28 with TRBJ1-2; 12 bases match TRBD1. Per the germline V gene, CDR1 is MDHEN and CDR2 is SYDVKM. The CDR3 spans 16 residues. V was clipped by 7 bases and J by 7 bases; unmatched bases: 13.

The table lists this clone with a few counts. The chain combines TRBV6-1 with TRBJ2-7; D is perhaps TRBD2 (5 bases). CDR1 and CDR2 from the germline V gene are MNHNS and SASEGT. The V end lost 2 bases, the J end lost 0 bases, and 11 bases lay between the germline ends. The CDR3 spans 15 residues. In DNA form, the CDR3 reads TGTGCCAGCAGTGAATCGAGCGGTCACTCCTACGAGCAGTACTTC. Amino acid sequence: CASSESSGHSYEQYF.

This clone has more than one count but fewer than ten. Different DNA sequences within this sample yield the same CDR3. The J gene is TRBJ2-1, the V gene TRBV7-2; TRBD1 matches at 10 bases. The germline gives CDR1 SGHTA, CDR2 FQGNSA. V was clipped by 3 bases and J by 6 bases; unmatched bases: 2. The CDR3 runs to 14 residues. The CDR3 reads CASSFRTGGNEQFF. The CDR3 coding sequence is TGTGCCAGCAGCTTTCGGACAGGGGGCAATGAGCAGTTCTTC.